This passage covers 13 T cell receptor beta chains from one sample sequenced in a study of blood T cell repertoires in COVID-19. TCRdb's copy holds only in-frame clones and misses some; the assay was immunoSEQ multiplex PCR. Here the sample spans about 150,000 clones, 80% to 90% being singletons. The sample was peripheral blood. The receptor source for this set is a woman between 40 and 55 years old with acute or convalescent COVID-19.

The V call is TRBV7-8, the J call TRBJ2-3; 7 positions agree with TRBD1. The CDR3 totals 16 residues. CDR1 is SGHVS and CDR2 is FQNEAQ in the germline V gene. The ends lost 5 bases at V and 2 bases at J; junction bases unmatched: 10. CDR3 bases: TGTGCCAGCAGCGTAGGCCCAGGGGGACACACAGATACGCAGTATTTT. Its translation is CASSVGPGGHTDTQYF.

J is TRBJ1-4 and V is TRBV5-1; the match to TRBD1 covers 7 bases. The length of the CDR3 is 15 residues. Germline CDR1 and CDR2: SGHRS and YFSETQ. Trimming cost V 0 bases and J 3 bases; bases outside gene matches: 2. The CDR3 DNA follows: TGCGCCAGCAGCTTGGAGGGGACAGCTAATGAAAAACTGTTTTTT. Amino acids: CASSLEGTANEKLFF.

V gene TRBV7-9 combines with J gene TRBJ2-1; possibly TRBD2 for D (7 bases). V was trimmed by 5 bases and J by 7 bases, leaving 18 bases between them. CDR3 length: 15 amino acids. Germline CDR1 SEHNR, CDR2 FQNEAQ (reference sequence). The CDR3 loop reads CASSLLADSLNEQFF. The CDR3 DNA is TGTGCCAGCAGCCTTCTAGCGGACAGTTTAAATGAGCAGTTCTTC.

The V call is TRBV18, the J call TRBJ2-1; possibly TRBD2 for D (7 bases). The germline V gene has CDR1 KGHSH and CDR2 LQKENI. V shed 0 bases and J shed 4 bases, with 16 bases lying between them. This CDR3 contains 17 residues. CDR3 region: CASSPPGGRESYNEQFF. The DNA of the CDR3 is TGTGCCAGCTCACCACCGGGGGGGCGGGAGTCGTACAATGAGCAGTTCTTC.

The chain links TRBV10-3 to TRBJ2-4, with a possible D match to TRBD1 (5 bases). Germline V lookup: CDR1 ENHRY, CDR2 SYGVKD. Trimming left V 3 bases short and J 0 bases short, with 12 bases between. CDR3 length equals 16 residues. This CDR3 reads CAISDEGALAKNIQYF. In DNA, the CDR3 is TGTGCCATCAGTGATGAAGGGGCTCTAGCCAAAAACATTCAGTACTTC.

The chain's CDR3 is CATSASGSLKTQYF. The CDR3 DNA reads as TGTGCCACCAGTGCTAGCGGGAGTTTGAAGACCCAGTACTTC. V usage is TRBV24-1 and J usage is TRBJ2-5; 10 positions match TRBD2. This CDR3 is built from 14 residues. Per the germline V gene, CDR1 is KGHDR and CDR2 is SFDVKD. The V gene end was trimmed by 5 bases and the J gene end by 6 bases; junction bases not matched to a gene: 5.

The chain combines TRBV2 with TRBJ2-1; D perhaps matches TRBD1 (5 bases). Per the germline V gene, CDR1 is SNHLY and CDR2 is FYNNEI. Trimming removed 2 bases at V and 4 bases at J, with 12 bases between. There are 15 residues in the CDR3. The CDR3 sequence is CASSEHQGQYNEQFF. As DNA, the CDR3 is TGTGCCAGCAGTGAACACCAGGGTCAGTACAATGAGCAGTTCTTC. Looking up the rest from reference TRBV2 and TRBJ2-1 gives the full variable domain: EPEVTQTPSHQVTQMGQEVILRCVPISNHLYFYWYRQILGQKVEFLVSFYNNEISEKSEIFDDQFSVERPDGSNFTLKIRSTKLEDSAMYFCASSEHQGQYNEQFFGPGTRLTVL.

The chain links TRBV19 to TRBJ1-4, with 10 bases matching TRBD1. With 6 bases clipped from V and 8 bases from J, the junction kept 9 bases outside the gene matches. The CDR3 has 15 amino acids. Germline-derived CDR1 and CDR2 are LNHDA and SQIVND (reference sequence). The chain's CDR3 is CASRRPGQGPEKLFF. DNA for the CDR3: TGTGCCAGTAGGCGTCCGGGACAGGGGCCCGAAAAACTGTTTTTT.

Only a few counts were recorded for this clone. This rearrangement joins TRBV13 to TRBJ1-6; TRBD1 matches 9 bases. Germline V gene sequence: CDR1 PRHDT, CDR2 FYEKMQ (reference sequence). The junction had 4 bases not matched to a gene; V was cut back by 2 bases and J by 8 bases. This CDR3 has 15 amino acids. The CDR3 here is CASSLSGTGHSPLHF. CDR3 nucleotides: TGTGCCAGCAGCTTATCAGGGACAGGGCATTCACCCCTCCACTTT.

The genes are TRBV7-9 and TRBJ2-7, with D perhaps matching TRBD2 (6 bases). Looked up from germline, CDR1 is SEHNR and CDR2 is FQNEAQ (reference sequence). This CDR3 region has 14 residues. With 5 bases removed from V and 0 bases from J, the gap between germline ends came to 11 bases. CDR3 nucleotides: TGTGCCAGCAGCGTGGGACTTTCCTCCTACGAGCAGTACTTC. This gives the protein CASSVGLSSYEQYF.

The chain joins TRBV18 to TRBJ2-5; no firm D call. Germline lookup yields CDR1 KGHSH and CDR2 LQKENI. The CDR3 contains 13 residues. V was trimmed by 2 bases and J by 4 bases, leaving 8 bases between them. CDR3 coding DNA: TGTGCCAGCTCACCATCTTTGTCAGAGACCCAGTACTTC. As protein: CASSPSLSETQYF.

The chain uses TRBV5-1 and TRBJ1-1; D possibly corresponds to TRBD1 (5 bases). V was shortened by 4 bases and J by 4 bases, with 17 bases between the two germline ends. Germline V lookup: CDR1 SGHRS, CDR2 YFSETQ. The CDR3 sequence is 15 residues long. Written as DNA, the CDR3 is TGCGCCAGCAGCCCACAGGAGACCTCGGGCACTGAAGCTTTCTTT. Protein product: CASSPQETSGTEAFF.

This chain joins TRBV6-5 and TRBJ1-2, with a weak D call TRBD1 (6 bases). Germline V gene sequence: CDR1 MNHEY, CDR2 SVGAGI. CDR3 length: 15 residues. Trimming took 4 bases from V and 3 from J, leaving 15 bases between them. Here the CDR3 DNA reads TGTGCCAGCAGTTCCCCTCGGGACACGTACTATGGCTACACCTTC. Amino acid sequence: CASSSPRDTYYGYTF.